This is a list of T cell receptor beta chains from one sample in a study of blood T cells in healthy people across ages. MiXCR, applied by TCRdb to the 5' RACE reads, yields one record per CDR3 protein. The table lists some 760,000 distinct CDR3 sequences, just under 25% of them singletons. Another study also made use of these data, one on T cells of mothers and their children.

Specimen: blood. The receptor source for this set is a boy aged 5-17 years in good health. The CDR3 runs from the conserved cysteine through the conserved F or W. Each record gives: D gene, J gene, V gene, clone size, CDR3 protein, CDR3 DNA. D genes are given only for firm matches. Some rows mark clone size as missing; the rest say once, few, many or name a class of expanded clone.

- TRBJ2-5 TRBV5-1 few CASSPPVGSGGAQYF TGCGCCAGCAGCCCCCCCGTGGGTTCCGGCGGGGCCCAGTACTTC
- TRBJ2-2 TRBV3-1 few CASSQAPGPGELFF TGTGCCAGCAGCCAAGCGCCGGGACCCGGGGAGCTGTTTTTT
TRBD2 TRBJ2-5 TRBV19 - CASSGSIAGVEETQYF TGTGCCAGTAGCGGGTCAATAGCGGGAGTGGAAGAGACCCAGTACTTC
- TRBJ2-7 TRBV11-2 few CASSPTGGSPYEQYF TGTGCCAGCAGCCCCACTGGCGGGTCTCCCTACGAGCAGTACTTC
TRBD2 TRBJ2-3 TRBV3-1 many CASSLAGPTDTQYF TGTGCCAGCAGTCTAGCGGGACCGACAGATACGCAGTATTTT
- TRBJ1-4 TRBV20-1 few CSATRPQGTNEKLFF TGCAGTGCCACCCGCCCCCAGGGAACGAATGAAAAACTGTTTTTT
TRBD1 TRBJ1-5 TRBV29-1 - CSVGQGADQPQHF TGCAGCGTTGGACAGGGGGCTGATCAGCCCCAGCATTTT
- TRBJ2-7 TRBV9 few CASSVALGNEQYF TGTGCCAGCAGCGTAGCTCTGGGGAACGAGCAGTACTTC
- TRBJ2-7 TRBV4-2 - CASSRGEYEQYF TGTGCCAGCAGCCGGGGGGAATACGAGCAGTACTTC
- TRBJ2-3 TRBV4-3 many CASSQDGMGRSTDTQYF TGCGCCAGCAGCCAAGATGGGATGGGACGAAGCACAGATACGCAGTATTTT
TRBD2 TRBJ2-1 TRBV10-3 - CAISEVVLAGAEQFF TGTGCCATCAGTGAAGTGGTACTAGCGGGAGCAGAGCAGTTCTTC
TRBD1 TRBJ1-1 TRBV6-5 few CASRRRSGGYLEAFF TGTGCCAGCAGACGACGATCAGGGGGCTACTTGGAAGCTTTCTTT
- TRBJ2-7 TRBV10-3 - CAITQAGQVYEQYF TGTGCCATCACCCAGGCAGGGCAGGTCTACGAGCAGTACTTC
- TRBJ2-1 TRBV4-1 - CASTLSLVAPRLGQFF TGCGCCAGCACCCTCAGTTTAGTAGCTCCCCGACTGGGGCAGTTCTTC
- TRBJ2-5 TRBV3-1 few CASKLGALETQYF TGTGCCAGCAAGCTTGGGGCTTTGGAGACCCAGTACTTC
- TRBJ1-4 TRBV29-1 - CSVKTGANEKLFF TGCAGCGTTAAGACAGGAGCAAATGAAAAACTGTTTTTT
- TRBJ1-5 TRBV7-8 - CASSGSGPTQYQPQHF TGTGCCAGCAGCGGTTCCGGGCCGACCCAGTATCAGCCCCAGCATTTT
- TRBJ2-5 TRBV7-3 few CASSSSGTSQETQYF TGTGCCAGCAGCTCCTCTGGGACATCACAAGAGACCCAGTACTTC
TRBD2 TRBJ2-7 TRBV20-1 - CSALLAGTYEQYF TGCAGTGCTTTACTAGCGGGAACCTACGAGCAGTACTTC
- TRBJ2-7 TRBV7-3 - CASSSWEGSYEQYF TGTGCCAGCAGCTCCTGGGAAGGGTCCTACGAGCAGTACTTC
TRBD1 TRBJ2-7 TRBV12-3/TRBV12-4 - CASSLASGTGPSYEQYF TGTGCCAGCAGTTTAGCGAGTGGGACAGGTCCTTCCTACGAGCAGTACTTC
TRBD1 TRBJ1-4 TRBV12-3/TRBV12-4 few CASSLVTGAARKLFF TGTGCCAGCAGTTTGGTGACAGGGGCCGCCAGGAAACTGTTTTTT
TRBD2 TRBJ2-1 TRBV5-1 few CASSWTSGGPRSYSEQFF TGCGCCAGCAGCTGGACTAGCGGGGGTCCTAGGTCCTACAGTGAGCAGTTCTTC
- TRBJ1-4 TRBV12-3/TRBV12-4 few CASSLGRKGGEKLFF TGTGCCAGCAGTTTAGGTAGAAAGGGCGGTGAAAAACTGTTTTTT
- TRBJ2-5 TRBV7-2 - CASTRGRGQGETQYF TGTGCCAGCACCCGAGGGAGAGGGCAGGGAGAGACCCAGTACTTC
- TRBJ2-1 TRBV7-3 few CASSLLYSGTINNEQFF TGTGCCAGCAGCTTATTATATTCGGGGACAATAAACAATGAGCAGTTCTTC
- TRBJ1-2 TRBV6-5 - CAVGVFRTANYGYTF TGTGCCGTAGGGGTTTTCAGGACCGCTAACTATGGCTACACCTTC
- TRBJ2-3 TRBV19 - CASSQTEPSTDTQYF TGTGCCAGTAGCCAAACTGAGCCTAGCACAGATACGCAGTATTTT
- TRBJ1-5 TRBV7-2 - CASSLSTGNQPQHF TGTGCCAGCAGCTTGAGCACTGGGAATCAGCCCCAGCATTTT
- TRBJ1-1 TRBV20-1 - CSARDSDSPFEAFF TGCAGTGCTAGAGATTCCGACAGCCCATTCGAAGCTTTCTTT
- TRBJ1-4 TRBV12-3/TRBV12-4 - CASSFNTNEKLFF TGTGCCAGCAGTTTTAATACTAATGAAAAACTGTTTTTT
- TRBJ2-1 TRBV24-1 few CATSLTNRSYNEQFF TGTGCCACCAGTCTGACAAATCGCTCCTACAATGAGCAGTTCTTC
- TRBJ1-4 TRBV28 - CASSTGQGLDEKLFF TGTGCCAGCAGCACTGGCCAGGGGCTAGATGAAAAACTGTTTTTT
- TRBJ1-4 TRBV7-9 - CASSPGPEKLFF TGTGCCAGCAGTCCGGGACCAGAAAAACTGTTTTTT
TRBD2 TRBJ2-2 TRBV11-2 few CASSLVGGLAGSRNTGELFF TGTGCCAGCAGCTTAGTTGGGGGACTAGCGGGGTCCCGTAACACCGGGGAGCTGTTTTTT
- TRBJ1-1 TRBV20-1 - CSARDSGGGTEAFF TGCAGTGCTAGAGATTCCGGAGGAGGCACTGAAGCTTTCTTT
- TRBJ2-5 TRBV12-3/TRBV12-4 few CASRPSVSEETQYF TGTGCCAGCAGGCCGTCTGTGAGTGAAGAGACCCAGTACTTC
TRBD1 TRBJ2-5 TRBV12-5 few CASGMGTDQETQYF TGTGCTAGTGGTATGGGGACAGACCAAGAGACCCAGTACTTC
TRBD1 TRBJ2-3 TRBV6-2/TRBV6-3 few CASSSSDRGRNTQYF TGTGCCAGCAGTTCCTCGGACAGGGGGAGGAATACGCAGTATTTT
TRBD1 TRBJ1-1 TRBV29-1 - CSGDRENTEAFF TGCAGCGGGGACAGAGAAAACACTGAAGCTTTCTTT
TRBD1 TRBJ2-5 TRBV7-2 - CASSSMDRAETQYF TGTGCCAGCAGCTCCATGGACAGGGCAGAGACCCAGTACTTC
- TRBJ2-1 TRBV28 - CASSSPGSIHEQFF TGTGCCAGCAGTTCCCCGGGTTCGATCCATGAGCAGTTCTTC
TRBD2 TRBJ2-5 TRBV18 few CASSPPSGRVYEQCF TGTGCCAGCTCACCGCCCAGCGGGAGAGTCTACGAGCAGTGCTTC
TRBD2 TRBJ2-3 TRBV5-1 - CASRWAGGPTDTQYF TGCGCCAGCAGATGGGCGGGGGGCCCCACAGATACGCAGTATTTT
- TRBJ2-2 TRBV20-1 - CSAKSRTTGELFF TGCAGTGCTAAATCGAGAACCACCGGGGAGCTGTTTTTT
- TRBJ1-3 TRBV4-3 few CASSQGTSGNTIYF TGCGCCAGCAGCCAAGGGACCTCTGGAAACACCATATATTTT
TRBD1 TRBJ2-4 TRBV27 few CASSLEQGAHNIQYF TGTGCCAGCAGTTTAGAACAGGGGGCGCACAACATTCAGTACTTC
TRBD1 TRBJ1-2 TRBV12-3/TRBV12-4 - CASTLNRGRGYGYTF TGTGCCAGCACCCTGAACAGGGGGCGAGGCTATGGCTACACCTTC
- TRBJ2-3 TRBV10-3 - CAISGGASTDTQYF TGTGCCATCAGTGGCGGGGCAAGCACAGATACGCAGTATTTT
- TRBJ2-1 TRBV2 - CASRNGTRVSGQFF TGTGCCAGCAGAAACGGGACACGGGTCTCGGGGCAGTTCTTC
- TRBJ2-5 TRBV15 - CATSSPQDQETQYF TGTGCCACCAGCAGCCCTCAGGACCAAGAGACCCAGTACTTC
- TRBJ1-4 TRBV12-5 few CTSGNEKLFF TGTACTAGTGGTAATGAAAAACTGTTTTTT
- TRBJ2-5 TRBV7-9 few CASSPGGAQYF TGTGCCAGCAGCCCCGGTGGGGCGCAGTACTTC
TRBD1 TRBJ2-3 TRBV7-2 many CASSLAQGADTQYF TGTGCCAGCAGCTTAGCACAGGGGGCAGATACGCAGTATTTT
- TRBJ2-5 TRBV20-1 - CSARESRQETQYF TGCAGTGCTAGAGAGAGCCGGCAAGAGACCCAGTACTTC
TRBD1 TRBJ1-5 TRBV6-1 few CASSGTGGDQPQHF TGTGCCAGCAGTGGAACAGGGGGAGATCAGCCCCAGCATTTT
- TRBJ2-1 TRBV24-1 few CATSATHGPYNEQFF TGTGCCACCAGCGCAACCCATGGTCCTTACAATGAGCAGTTCTTC
TRBD1 TRBJ1-2 TRBV6-5 - CASIPGQGLYGYTF TGTGCCAGCATTCCGGGACAGGGGCTCTATGGCTACACCTTC